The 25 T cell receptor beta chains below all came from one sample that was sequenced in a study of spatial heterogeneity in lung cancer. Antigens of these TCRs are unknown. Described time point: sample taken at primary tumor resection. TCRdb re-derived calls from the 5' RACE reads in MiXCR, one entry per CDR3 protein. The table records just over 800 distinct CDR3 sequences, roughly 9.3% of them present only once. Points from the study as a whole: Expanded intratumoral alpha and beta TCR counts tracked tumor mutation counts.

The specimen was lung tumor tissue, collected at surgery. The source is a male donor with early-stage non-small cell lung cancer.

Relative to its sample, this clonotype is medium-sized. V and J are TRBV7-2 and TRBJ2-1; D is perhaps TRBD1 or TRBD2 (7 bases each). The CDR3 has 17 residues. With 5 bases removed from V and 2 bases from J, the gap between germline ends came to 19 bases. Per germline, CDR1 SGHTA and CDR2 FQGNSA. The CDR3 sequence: CASSQGGGRGTYNEQFF. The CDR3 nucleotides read TGTGCCAGCAGCCAGGGGGGCGGGAGAGGAACCTACAATGAGCAGTTCTTC.

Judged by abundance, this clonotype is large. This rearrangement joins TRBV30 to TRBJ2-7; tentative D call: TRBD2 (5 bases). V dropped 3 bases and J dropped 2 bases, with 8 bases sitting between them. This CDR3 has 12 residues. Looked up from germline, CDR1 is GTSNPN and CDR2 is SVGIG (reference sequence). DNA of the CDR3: TGTGCCTGGAGAGGTAGCGCCTACGAGCAGTACTTC. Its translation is CAWRGSAYEQYF.

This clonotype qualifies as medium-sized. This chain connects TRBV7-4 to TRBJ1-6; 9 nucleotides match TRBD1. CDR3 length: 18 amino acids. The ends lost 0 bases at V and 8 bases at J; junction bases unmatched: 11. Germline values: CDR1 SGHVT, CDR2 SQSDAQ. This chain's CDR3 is CASSLAVGDRGVYSPLHF. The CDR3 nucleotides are TGTGCCAGCAGCTTAGCGGTGGGAGACAGGGGGGTATATTCACCCCTCCACTTT.

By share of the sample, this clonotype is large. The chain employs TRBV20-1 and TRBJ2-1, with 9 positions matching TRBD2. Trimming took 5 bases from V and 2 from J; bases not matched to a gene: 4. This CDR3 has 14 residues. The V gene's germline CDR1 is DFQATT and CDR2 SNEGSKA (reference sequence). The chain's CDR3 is CSASAGGAYNEQFF. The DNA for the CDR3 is TGCAGTGCTTCCGCGGGGGGGGCCTACAATGAGCAGTTCTTC.

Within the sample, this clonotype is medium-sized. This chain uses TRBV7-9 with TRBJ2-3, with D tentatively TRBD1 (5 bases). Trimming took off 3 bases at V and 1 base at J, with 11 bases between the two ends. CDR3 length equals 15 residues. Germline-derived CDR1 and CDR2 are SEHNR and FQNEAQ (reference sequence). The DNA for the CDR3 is TGTGCCAGCAGCTTCCAGGGCGGTGGCACAGATACGCAGTATTTT. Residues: CASSFQGGGTDTQYF.

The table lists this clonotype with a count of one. CDR3 sequence reads: CAIAGAGRPYEQYF. The CDR3 region has the DNA TGTGCCATCGCGGGGGCAGGGCGCCCCTACGAGCAGTACTTC. This rearrangement joins TRBV10-3 to TRBJ2-7; TRBD2 is a possible D gene (7 bases). V was clipped by 8 bases and J by 2 bases, with 16 bases between them. Germline V CDR1 and CDR2: ENHRY, SYGVKD. The CDR3 covers 14 residues.

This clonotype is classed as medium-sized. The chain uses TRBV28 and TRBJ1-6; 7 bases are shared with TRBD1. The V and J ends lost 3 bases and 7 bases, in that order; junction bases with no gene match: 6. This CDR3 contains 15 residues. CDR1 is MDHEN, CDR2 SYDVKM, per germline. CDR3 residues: CASSFGRGGNSPLHF. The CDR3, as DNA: TGTGCCAGCAGTTTCGGCAGGGGGGGGAATTCACCCCTCCACTTT.

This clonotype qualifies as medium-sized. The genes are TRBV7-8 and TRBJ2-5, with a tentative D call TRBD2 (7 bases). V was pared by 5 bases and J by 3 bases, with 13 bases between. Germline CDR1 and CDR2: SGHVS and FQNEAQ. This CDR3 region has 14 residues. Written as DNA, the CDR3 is TGTGCCAGCAGCCGGGGGGCATTTGAAGAGACCCAGTACTTC. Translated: CASSRGAFEETQYF. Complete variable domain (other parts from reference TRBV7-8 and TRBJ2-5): GAGVSQSPRYKVAKRGQDVALRCDPISGHVSLFWYQQALGQGPEFLTYFQNEAQLDKSGLPSDRFFAERPEGSVSTLKIQRTQQEDSAVYLCASSRGAFEETQYFGPGTRLLVL.

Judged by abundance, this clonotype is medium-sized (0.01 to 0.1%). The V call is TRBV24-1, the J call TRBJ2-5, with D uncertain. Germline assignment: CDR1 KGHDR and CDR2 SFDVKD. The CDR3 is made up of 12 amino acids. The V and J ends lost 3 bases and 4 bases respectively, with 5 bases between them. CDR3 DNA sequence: TGTGCCACCAGTGATGGAATAGAGACCCAGTACTTC. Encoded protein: CATSDGIETQYF.

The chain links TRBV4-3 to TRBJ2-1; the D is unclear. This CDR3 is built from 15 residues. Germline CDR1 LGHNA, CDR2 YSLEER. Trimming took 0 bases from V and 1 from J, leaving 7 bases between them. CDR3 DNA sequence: TGCGCCAGCAGCCAAGATTCCGGATCCTACAATGAGCAGTTCTTC. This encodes CASSQDSGSYNEQFF.

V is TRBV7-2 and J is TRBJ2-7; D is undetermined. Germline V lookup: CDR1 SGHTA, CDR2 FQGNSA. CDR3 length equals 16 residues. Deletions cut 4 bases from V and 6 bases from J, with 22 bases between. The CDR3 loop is CASSSPGGSVFPEQYF. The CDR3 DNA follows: TGTGCCAGCAGCTCCCCGGGCGGCTCGGTCTTCCCCGAGCAGTACTTC.

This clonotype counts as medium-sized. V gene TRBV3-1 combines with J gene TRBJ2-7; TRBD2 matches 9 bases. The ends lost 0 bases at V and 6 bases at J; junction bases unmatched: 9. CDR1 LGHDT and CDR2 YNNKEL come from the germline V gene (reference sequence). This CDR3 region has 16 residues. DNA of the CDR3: TGTGCCAGCAGCCAAGATCATGCGGGAGGGGTTGGCGAGCAGTACTTC. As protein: CASSQDHAGGVGEQYF.

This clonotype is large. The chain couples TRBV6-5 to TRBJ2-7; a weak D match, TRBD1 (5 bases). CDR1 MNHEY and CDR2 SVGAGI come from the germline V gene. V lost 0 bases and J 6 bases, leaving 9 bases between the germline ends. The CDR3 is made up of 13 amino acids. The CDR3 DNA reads TGTGCCAGCAGTTACTCGAAGGGGTCCGAGCAGTACTTC. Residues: CASSYSKGSEQYF.

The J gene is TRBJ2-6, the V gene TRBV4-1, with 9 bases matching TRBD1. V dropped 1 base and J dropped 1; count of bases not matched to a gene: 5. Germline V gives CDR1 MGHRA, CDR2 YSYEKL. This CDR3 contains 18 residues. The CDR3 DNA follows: TGCGCCAGCAGCCAAGCGGGACAGGGCGCTTCTGGGGCCAACGTCCTGACTTTC. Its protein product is CASSQAGQGASGANVLTF.

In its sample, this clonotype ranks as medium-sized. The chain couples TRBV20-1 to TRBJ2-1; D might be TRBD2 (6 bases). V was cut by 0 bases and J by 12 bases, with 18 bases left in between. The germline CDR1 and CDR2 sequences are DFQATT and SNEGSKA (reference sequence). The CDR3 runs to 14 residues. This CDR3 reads CSAREATVGLGQFF. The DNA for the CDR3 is TGCAGTGCTAGAGAGGCCACTGTGGGACTGGGGCAGTTCTTC.

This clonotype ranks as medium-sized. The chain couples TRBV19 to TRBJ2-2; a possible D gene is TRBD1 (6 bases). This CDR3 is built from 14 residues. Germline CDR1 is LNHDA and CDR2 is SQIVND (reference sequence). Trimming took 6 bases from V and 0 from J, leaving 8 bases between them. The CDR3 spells CASRRTANTGELFF. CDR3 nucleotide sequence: TGTGCCAGTAGGCGGACAGCGAACACCGGGGAGCTGTTTTTT.

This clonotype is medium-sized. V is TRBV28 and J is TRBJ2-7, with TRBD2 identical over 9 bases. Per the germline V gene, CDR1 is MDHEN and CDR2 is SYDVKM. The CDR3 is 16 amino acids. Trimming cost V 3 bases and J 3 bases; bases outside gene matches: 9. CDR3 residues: CASSFTLAGLNYEQYF. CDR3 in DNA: TGTGCCAGCAGTTTCACGCTAGCGGGGTTAAACTACGAGCAGTACTTC.

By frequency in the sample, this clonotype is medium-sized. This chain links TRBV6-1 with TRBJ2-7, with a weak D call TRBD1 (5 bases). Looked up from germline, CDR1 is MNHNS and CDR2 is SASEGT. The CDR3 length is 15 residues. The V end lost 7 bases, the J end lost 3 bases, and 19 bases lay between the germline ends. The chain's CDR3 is CASKALAQVGYEQYF. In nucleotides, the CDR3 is TGTGCCAGCAAAGCTTTGGCACAGGTTGGCTACGAGCAGTACTTC.

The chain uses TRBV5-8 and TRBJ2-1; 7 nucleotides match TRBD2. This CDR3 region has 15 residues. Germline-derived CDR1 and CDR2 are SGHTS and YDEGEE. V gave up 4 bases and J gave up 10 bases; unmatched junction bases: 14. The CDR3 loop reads CASSLITLSSGEQFF. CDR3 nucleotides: TGTGCCAGCAGCCTCATAACTCTATCTAGCGGAGAGCAGTTCTTC.

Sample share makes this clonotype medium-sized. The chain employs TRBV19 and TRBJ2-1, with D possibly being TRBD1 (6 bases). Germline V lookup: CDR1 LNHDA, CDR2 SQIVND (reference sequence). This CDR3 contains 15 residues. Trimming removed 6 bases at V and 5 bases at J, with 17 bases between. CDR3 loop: CASSQQGQINNEQFF. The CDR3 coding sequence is TGTGCCAGTAGCCAACAGGGACAAATAAACAATGAGCAGTTCTTC.

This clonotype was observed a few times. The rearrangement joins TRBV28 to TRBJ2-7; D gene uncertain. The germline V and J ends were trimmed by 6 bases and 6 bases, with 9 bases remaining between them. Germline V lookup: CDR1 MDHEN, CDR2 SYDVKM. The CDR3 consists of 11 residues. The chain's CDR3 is CASSSPREQYF. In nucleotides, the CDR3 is TGTGCCAGCAGCTCCCCCCGCGAGCAGTACTTC.

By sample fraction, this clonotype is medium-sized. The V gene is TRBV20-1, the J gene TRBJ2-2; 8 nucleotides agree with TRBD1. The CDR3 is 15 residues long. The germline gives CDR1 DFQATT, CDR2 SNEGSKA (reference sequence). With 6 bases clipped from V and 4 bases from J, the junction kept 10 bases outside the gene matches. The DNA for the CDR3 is TGCAGTGCCCGTCCGTCAGGGGGCGGCACCGGGGAGCTGTTTTTT. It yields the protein CSARPSGGGTGELFF.

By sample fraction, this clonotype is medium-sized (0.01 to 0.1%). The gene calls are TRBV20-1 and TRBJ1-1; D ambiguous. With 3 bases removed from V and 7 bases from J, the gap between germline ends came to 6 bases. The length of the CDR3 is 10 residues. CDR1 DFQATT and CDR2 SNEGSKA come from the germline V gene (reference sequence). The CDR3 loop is CSASPREAFF. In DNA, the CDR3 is TGCAGTGCTAGTCCCCGTGAAGCTTTCTTT.

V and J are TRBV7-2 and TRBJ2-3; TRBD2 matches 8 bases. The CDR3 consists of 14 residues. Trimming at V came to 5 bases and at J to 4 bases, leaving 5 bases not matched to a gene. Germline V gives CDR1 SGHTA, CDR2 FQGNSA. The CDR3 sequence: CASSAILAADTQYF. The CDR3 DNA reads TGTGCCAGCAGCGCCATACTAGCGGCAGATACGCAGTATTTT.

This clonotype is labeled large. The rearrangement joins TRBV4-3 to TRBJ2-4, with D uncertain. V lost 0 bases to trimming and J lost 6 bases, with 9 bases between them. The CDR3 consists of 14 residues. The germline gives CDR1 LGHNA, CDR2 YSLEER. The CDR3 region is CASSQELGSNIQYF. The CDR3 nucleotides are TGCGCCAGCAGCCAAGAGTTGGGTTCAAACATTCAGTACTTC.